Below, 29 T cell receptor beta chains from the same sample are listed, as sequenced in a study of blood T cells in healthy people across ages. PCR was performed a second time for about 6 to 11 cycles using a sample-barcoded 5' primer and a J-beta primer mix. TCRdb reprocessed the 5' RACE reads with MiXCR, giving one entry per CDR3 protein. The table shows about 640,000 distinct CDR3 sequences, with around 54% occurring only once. Sequenced sample: blood. These receptors were obtained from a man between 60 and 75 years old in good health.

On this clonotype itself: A junction end diverges from the germline sequence, so it may reflect a read error. The chain has TRBV7-9 and TRBJ2-5; D gene uncertain. This CDR3 has 11 amino acids. In germline, CDR1 is SEHNR, CDR2 FQNEAQ (reference sequence). DNA for the CDR3: TGTGCCAGCAGCTTGGAAGAGACCCCGTACTTC. It yields the protein CASSLEETPYF.

In this sample, this clonotype turned up a few times. The rearrangement joins TRBV5-1 to TRBJ2-3, with 7 positions matching TRBD2. The CDR3 is 16 amino acids. The trim removed 7 bases at V and 2 bases at J, leaving 13 bases unmatched. The germline CDR1 and CDR2 sequences are SGHRS and YFSETQ. The CDR3 here is CASGGDYSIHTDTQYF. For the CDR3, the DNA is TGCGCCAGCGGAGGGGACTACTCGATACACACAGATACGCAGTATTTT.

This clonotype was seen at least ten times. The chain recombines TRBV20-1 with TRBJ2-3; D unclear. The germline gives CDR1 DFQATT, CDR2 SNEGSKA (reference sequence). CDR3 length: 13 residues. Trimming removed 5 bases at V and 1 base at J, with 10 bases between. The DNA of the CDR3 is TGCAGTGCTTTAGACGGCCGCACAGATACGCAGTATTTT. Amino acid sequence: CSALDGRTDTQYF.

The gene calls are TRBV6-6 and TRBJ2-5, with D unresolved. The DNA end is more similar to TRBJ2-7, so the J call may be wrong. The CDR3 covers 12 residues. CDR1 is MNHNY and CDR2 is SVGAGI in the germline V gene (reference sequence). DNA of the CDR3: TGTGCCAGCAGTTACTCGAACAGCGAGCAGTACTTC. Amino acids: CASSYSNSEQYF.

This clonotype was observed a handful of times. The genes are TRBV7-2 and TRBJ1-6; tentative D call: TRBD1 (5 bases). CDR3 length equals 13 residues. Per the germline V gene, CDR1 is SGHTA and CDR2 is FQGNSA. With 6 bases removed from V and 7 bases from J, the gap between germline ends came to 10 bases. The CDR3 DNA follows: TGTGCCAGCAGAGGGGACCCGAATTCACCCCTCCACTTT. It yields the protein CASRGDPNSPLHF.

Many counts were recorded for this clonotype. The gene calls are TRBV6-1 and TRBJ1-2; the match to TRBD1 covers 7 bases. The junction had 2 bases not matched to a gene; V was cut back by 8 bases and J by 2 bases. This CDR3 is 12 amino acids long. Looked up from germline, CDR1 is MNHNS and CDR2 is SASEGT. CDR3 nucleotide sequence: TGTGCCAGCCCGGGACAGAACTATGGCTACACCTTC. Amino acids: CASPGQNYGYTF.

The rearrangement uses TRBV20-1 and TRBJ2-3, with a possible D match to TRBD1 (6 bases). Germline V gene sequence: CDR1 DFQATT, CDR2 SNEGSKA (reference sequence). CDR3 length: 17 residues. Trimming removed 5 bases from V and 5 bases from J, with 26 bases in between. CDR3 sequence: CSAGAPRQERALDTQYF. The CDR3 DNA is TGCAGTGCTGGAGCCCCCCGACAGGAGAGGGCTTTAGATACGCAGTATTTT.

This clonotype showed up just a few times. The chain couples TRBV12-3 or TRBV12-4 to TRBJ1-2, with D perhaps TRBD1 (5 bases). Deletions cut 7 bases from V and 5 bases from J, with 17 bases between. The CDR3 runs 14 residues. The CDR3 spells CASKKGVGPYGYTF. As DNA, the CDR3 is TGTGCCAGCAAAAAAGGGGTGGGACCATATGGCTACACCTTC.

This clonotype has a single count. The chain combines TRBV6-1 with TRBJ2-4; 7 bases are shared with TRBD1. The J call may be incorrect, as the DNA end agrees better with TRBJ2-7. Germline V gene sequence: CDR1 MNHNS, CDR2 SASEGT. The CDR3 sequence is 14 residues long. The DNA of the CDR3 is TGTGCCAGCAGCAACAGGGGAGTAGAGTACGAGCAGTACTTC. Translated: CASSNRGVEYEQYF.

A single count supports this clonotype. Compared with germline, one end of the junction differs, possibly owing to a read error. This sequence joins TRBV5-1 and TRBJ2-5, with 11 positions matching TRBD1. The CDR3 length is 13 residues. Per the germline V gene, CDR1 is SGHRS and CDR2 is YFSETQ. The CDR3 region is CAGSFGTGGMQYF. CDR3 in DNA: TGCGCCGGCAGCTTCGGGACAGGGGGAATGCAGTACTTC.

CDR3 region: CSATGKETQYF. As DNA, the CDR3 is TGCAGTGCTACAGGGAAAGAGACCCAGTACTTC. The chain links TRBV20-1 to TRBJ2-5; TRBD1 might be the D (5 bases). The CDR3 covers 11 residues. The germline V and J ends were trimmed by 4 bases and 3 bases, with 6 bases remaining between them. Per the germline V gene, CDR1 is DFQATT and CDR2 is SNEGSKA (reference sequence).

The chain couples TRBV27 to TRBJ2-2; perhaps TRBD1 as D (6 bases). Germline assignment: CDR1 MNHEY and CDR2 SMNVEV (reference sequence). This CDR3 has 15 residues. V lost 10 bases to trimming and J lost 2 bases, with 17 bases between them. The CDR3 sequence is CATADRKGNTGELFF. The CDR3, as DNA: TGTGCCACCGCCGACAGGAAGGGAAACACCGGGGAGCTGTTTTTT.

The V call is TRBV10-3, the J call TRBJ1-4, with 7 bases matching TRBD1. Germline V gene sequence: CDR1 ENHRY, CDR2 SYGVKD. This CDR3 region has 16 residues. V lost 0 bases, J lost 7 bases, and 8 bases stayed unmatched. CDR3 sequence reads: CAISESEGARGEKLFF. CDR3 bases: TGTGCCATCAGTGAGTCGGAGGGGGCGCGCGGTGAAAAACTGTTTTTT.

This clonotype was counted a few times. This chain connects TRBV20-1 to TRBJ2-1, with a tentative D call TRBD2 (6 bases). The CDR3 contains 15 residues. Trimming left V 0 bases short and J 4 bases short, with 13 bases between. Germline assignment: CDR1 DFQATT and CDR2 SNEGSKA (reference sequence). As DNA, the CDR3 is TGCAGTGCTAGAGAACCGAGTGGGGGGTACAATGAGCAGTTCTTC. It translates to CSAREPSGGYNEQFF.

The J gene is TRBJ2-4, the V gene TRBV20-1, with TRBD1 matching over 7 bases. Germline-derived CDR1 and CDR2 are DFQATT and SNEGSKA (reference sequence). The CDR3 is 12 amino acids. Unmatched junction bases numbered 2, after V lost 4 bases and J lost 5 bases. CDR3 nucleotide sequence: TGCAGTGCTACGGACAGGCAAAACATTCAGTACTTC. Its protein product is CSATDRQNIQYF.

The chain uses TRBV9 and TRBJ2-2; the match to TRBD2 covers 7 bases. Germline V CDR1 and CDR2: SGDLS, YYNGEE. The CDR3 runs to 13 residues. V gave up 2 bases and J gave up 5 bases; unmatched junction bases: 0. CDR3 DNA sequence: TGTGCCAGCAGCGTCGGGGGGACCGGGGAGCTGTTTTTT. Translated: CASSVGGTGELFF.

This chain uses TRBV6-6 with TRBJ1-4; D remains ambiguous. The CDR3 runs 14 residues. CDR1 and CDR2 from the germline V gene are MNHNY and SVGAGI (reference sequence). Trimming removed 8 bases from V and 4 bases from J, with 14 bases in between. The CDR3 bases are TGTGCCAGCGTATCAGCGGTTGATAATGAAAAACTGTTTTTT. Translated: CASVSAVDNEKLFF.

The rearrangement links TRBV2 to TRBJ2-5, with TRBD2 identical over 9 bases. The CDR3 spans 17 residues. Germline V lookup: CDR1 SNHLY, CDR2 FYNNEI. Unmatched junction bases numbered 13, after V lost 6 bases and J lost 2 bases. The CDR3 DNA reads TGTGCCAGCAGCCCCGCGGGGAGCGGGGGGCTTCAAGAGACCCAGTACTTC. It translates to CASSPAGSGGLQETQYF.

The CDR3 spells CASSGGWETQYF. The CDR3 nucleotides read TGTGCCAGCAGCGGGGGCTGGGAGACCCAGTACTTC. The rearrangement links TRBV7-9 to TRBJ2-5; possible D gene TRBD1, 6 bases. V lost 5 bases to trimming and J lost 5 bases, with 9 bases between them. The CDR3 totals 12 residues. Germline V gives CDR1 SEHNR, CDR2 FQNEAQ (reference sequence).

This clonotype was recorded a few times. The CDR3 bases are TGTGCCAGCAGTGCCCCGGGGGACCAGCAGTACTTC. This sequence encodes CASSAPGDQQYF. The V gene is TRBV6-1, the J gene TRBJ2-7, with TRBD2 as a possible D gene (6 bases). V lost 4 bases and J 8 bases, leaving 12 bases between the germline ends. CDR3 size: 12 residues. The germline V gene encodes CDR1 MNHNS and CDR2 SASEGT.

The V and J genes are TRBV20-1 and TRBJ2-1, with 7 bases aligning to TRBD1. This CDR3 comprises 15 residues. The V segment lost 5 bases and the J segment 10 bases; nucleotides outside the gene matches: 17. Germline V lookup: CDR1 DFQATT, CDR2 SNEGSKA (reference sequence). CDR3 bases: TGCAGTGCTCAAAACCCAGGGGGATCAATCTACGAGCAGTTCTTC. It codes for CSAQNPGGSIYEQFF.

The CDR3 nucleotides read TGTGCCATCAGTGAGTCGACAGGGGAGGGCACTGAAGCTTTCTTT. Translating gives CAISESTGEGTEAFF. This chain uses TRBV10-3 with TRBJ1-1; 8 positions agree with TRBD1. The germline V gene has CDR1 ENHRY and CDR2 SYGVKD. CDR3 size: 15 residues. The V and J ends lost 0 bases and 4 bases, in that order; junction bases with no gene match: 4.

The CDR3 protein is CSVPGTANTEAFF. CDR3 coding DNA: TGCAGCGTTCCAGGGACAGCGAACACTGAAGCTTTCTTT. V is TRBV29-1 and J is TRBJ1-1, with 7 bases matching TRBD1. Trimming cost V 5 bases and J 1 base; bases outside gene matches: 4. The CDR3 runs 13 residues. Germline CDR1 and CDR2: SQVTM and ANQGSEA. The full variable domain, with the rest looked up from reference TRBV29-1 and TRBJ1-1, is SAVISQKPSRDICQRGTSLTIQCQVDSQVTMMFWYRQQPGQSLTLIATANQGSEATYESGFVIDKFPISRPNLTFSTLTVSNMSPEDSSIYLCSVPGTANTEAFFGQGTRLTVV.

The V call is TRBV18, the J call TRBJ1-1; D may be TRBD1 (6 bases). This CDR3 is 15 amino acids long. V lost 0 bases to trimming and J lost 3 bases, with 11 bases between them. Germline CDR1 is KGHSH and CDR2 is LQKENI. The CDR3 sequence is CASSPPRGEDTEAFF. The CDR3 nucleotides are TGTGCCAGCTCACCACCCAGGGGAGAAGACACTGAAGCTTTCTTT.

This clonotype showed up just a few times. The chain combines TRBV6-1 with TRBJ1-2, with TRBD1 identical over 9 bases. CDR3 length equals 14 residues. Germline CDR1 MNHNS, CDR2 SASEGT. V trimming: 0 bases; J trimming: 8 bases; junction bases outside the gene matches: 4. Here the CDR3 reads CASSEAGQGTGYTF. The CDR3 DNA is TGTGCCAGCAGTGAAGCGGGACAGGGTACAGGCTACACCTTC.

This clonotype occurred a few times. The chain couples TRBV29-1 to TRBJ1-6; D gene ambiguous. This CDR3 has 18 amino acids. The germline V gene has CDR1 SQVTM and CDR2 ANQGSEA. Trimming removed 1 base from V and 4 bases from J, with 20 bases in between. The CDR3 here is CSVEGPRAGRRYNSPLHF. The CDR3 nucleotides read TGCAGCGTTGAAGGCCCTCGCGCGGGCAGGAGATATAATTCACCCCTCCACTTT.

The chain links TRBV20-1 to TRBJ2-1, with unresolved D. CDR3 size: 12 residues. V lost 3 bases and J lost 5, with 8 bases in between. CDR1 is DFQATT and CDR2 is SNEGSKA in the germline V gene (reference sequence). CDR3 sequence: CSASESDNEQFF. CDR3 sequence (DNA): TGCAGTGCTAGTGAGAGTGACAATGAGCAGTTCTTC.

This chain uses TRBV7-4 with TRBJ2-5; D may correspond to TRBD1 or TRBD2 (6 bases each). This CDR3 is built from 16 residues. V was shortened by 4 bases and J by 5 bases, with 20 bases between the two germline ends. CDR1 is SGHVT, CDR2 SQSDAQ, per germline. DNA for the CDR3: TGTGCCAGCAGCTGCGCCCCGGGGGCGCGGTGGGAGACCCAGTACTTC. This encodes CASSCAPGARWETQYF.

The CDR3 region has the DNA TGCGCCAGCAGCCAAGATACTCACGGGGTCGGCACTGAAGCTTTCTTT. The encoded protein is CASSQDTHGVGTEAFF. The chain recombines TRBV4-1 with TRBJ1-1; D gene uncertain. CDR1 and CDR2 from the germline V gene are MGHRA and YSYEKL. Trimming took off 0 bases at V and 4 bases at J, with 15 bases between the two ends. The CDR3 loop spans 16 amino acids.